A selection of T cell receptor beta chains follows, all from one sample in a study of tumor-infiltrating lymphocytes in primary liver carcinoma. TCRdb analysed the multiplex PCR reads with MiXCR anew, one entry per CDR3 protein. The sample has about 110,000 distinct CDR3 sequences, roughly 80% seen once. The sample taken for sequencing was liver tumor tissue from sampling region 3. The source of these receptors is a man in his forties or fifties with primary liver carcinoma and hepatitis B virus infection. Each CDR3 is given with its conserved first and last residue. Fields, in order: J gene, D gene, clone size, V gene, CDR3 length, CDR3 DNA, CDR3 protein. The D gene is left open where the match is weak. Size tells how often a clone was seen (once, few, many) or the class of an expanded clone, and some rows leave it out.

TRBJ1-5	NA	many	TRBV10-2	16	TGCGCCAGCAGTGAGCTCGACCGGGGAGGGAATCAGCCCCAGCATTTT	CASSELDRGGNQPQHF
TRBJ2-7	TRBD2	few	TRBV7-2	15	TGTGCCAGCAGCTTAAGGCGCCTAGCGGGAGGTGAGCAGTACTTC	CASSLRRLAGGEQYF
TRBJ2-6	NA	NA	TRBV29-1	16	TGTAGCGTTGGTAGATGGGAACCCTCTGGGGCCAACGTCCTGACTTTC	CSVGRWEPSGANVLTF
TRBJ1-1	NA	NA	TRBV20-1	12	TGCAGAGCTCCCACGACGGGCACTGACGCTTTCTTT	CRAPTTGTDAFF
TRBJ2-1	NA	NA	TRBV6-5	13	TGTGCCAGCAGTCCCCGTACGGAGGCTGAGCAGTTCTTC	CASSPRTEAEQFF
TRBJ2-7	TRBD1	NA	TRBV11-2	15	TGTGCCAGAAGCTTACAATTGACAGGGGAAAACGAGCATTACTTC	CARSLQLTGENEHYF
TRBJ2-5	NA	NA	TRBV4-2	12	TGTGCTAGCAGCCAATGGGGAGAGACCCGGTACTTC	CASSQWGETRYF
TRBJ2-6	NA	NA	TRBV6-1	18	TGTGCCAGCAGTGGATACATGGGTCCTACCTCTGGGGCCAACGTCCTGATTTTC	CASSGYMGPTSGANVLIF
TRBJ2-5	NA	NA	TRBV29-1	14	TGCAGCGTTGTGTCTGGAACCACAAGGGAGACCCAGTACTTC	CSVVSGTTRETQYF
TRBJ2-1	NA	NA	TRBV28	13	TGTGCCAGTAGCCTGACTAGAAGCAATGAGCAGTTCTTC	CASSLTRSNEQFF
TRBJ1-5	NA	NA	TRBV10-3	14	TGTGCCATCAGTGAGTGGGGAGCTGATCAGCCCCAGCATTTT	CAISEWGADQPQHF
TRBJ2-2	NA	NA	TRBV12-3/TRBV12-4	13	TGTACCAGCAGCCCCCGGGAGTCCGGGGGGCTGTTTTTT	CTSSPRESGGLFF
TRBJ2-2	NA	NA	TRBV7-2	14	TGTGCCAGCAGCTTAGGATGGGGCACCGGGGAGCTGTTTTTT	CASSLGWGTGELFF
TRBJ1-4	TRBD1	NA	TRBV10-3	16	TGTGCCAGTCAAGGCGGCGCAGGGGGTAAGAATGAAAAACTGCTTTTT	CASQGGAGGKNEKLLF
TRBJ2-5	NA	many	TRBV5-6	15	TGTGCCAGCAGCTTGGTTGCAGGTAGCCAAGAGACCCAGTACTTC	CASSLVAGSQETQYF
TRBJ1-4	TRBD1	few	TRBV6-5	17	TGTGCCAGCAGCACCCGGATAGGGGGCGCGTATCGAGAAAAACTGTTTTTT	CASSTRIGGAYREKLFF
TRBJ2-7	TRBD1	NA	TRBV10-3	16	TGTGTCATTAGTGAGTCTAGGACAGGGGGGCTCTACGAGCAGTACTTC	CVISESRTGGLYEQYF
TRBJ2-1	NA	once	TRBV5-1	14	TGCGCCAGCACGTTAGTGGGAGGTTACAATGAGAAGTTCTTC	CASTLVGGYNEKFF
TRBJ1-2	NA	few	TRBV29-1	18	TGTGGCGTTGGGGCACCAACAGGGACTCAAGTGGCTAACTATGGCTACACCTTC	CGVGAPTGTQVANYGYTF
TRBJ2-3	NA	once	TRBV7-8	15	TGTGCCAGCAGCTCAGGGGGGGGATATTCGGATACGCAGTATTTT	CASSSGGGYSDTQYF
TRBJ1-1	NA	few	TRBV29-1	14	TGCAGCGTCCGCCCGTCTGGGAGAAACGCTGAAGCTTTCTTT	CSVRPSGRNAEAFF
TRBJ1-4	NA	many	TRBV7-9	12	TGTGCCAGCAGCTTAGGGCGCGAAAAACTGTTTTTT	CASSLGREKLFF
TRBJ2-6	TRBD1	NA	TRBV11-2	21	TGTGCCAGTAACATCGGGGGAGACAGGGGCATTTCCCTCTCTGGGGCCAACGTCCTGACTTTC	CASNIGGDRGISLSGANVLTF
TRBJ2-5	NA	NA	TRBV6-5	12	TGTGTCAGCAGTAACGTGAGGGTGGCCCAGTACTTC	CVSSNVRVAQYF
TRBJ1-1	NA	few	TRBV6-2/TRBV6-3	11	TGTGCCTGCAGTGGGGGGGCAGAAGCTTTCTTT	CACSGGAEAFF
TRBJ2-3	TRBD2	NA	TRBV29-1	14	TGCAGCGCCGTGGCGGGAGCCGACACAGATACGCAGTATTTC	CSAVAGADTDTQYF
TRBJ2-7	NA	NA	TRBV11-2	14	TGTGCCAACAGCCCTAACAGGAACTCCTACGAGCTCTACTTC	CANSPNRNSYELYF
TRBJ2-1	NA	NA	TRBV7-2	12	TGTGCCAGCAGCCTTAGGTCTTCTAGGTCGTTCTTC	CASSLRSSRSFF
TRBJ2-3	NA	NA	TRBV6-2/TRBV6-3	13	TGTGCCAGCCTCGACAGTGGGCAAGATACACAGTATTTT	CASLDSGQDTQYF
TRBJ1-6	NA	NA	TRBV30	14	TGTGCCTGGAGGACTCCCGGACGTCATTCACCCCTCCACTTT	CAWRTPGRHSPLHF
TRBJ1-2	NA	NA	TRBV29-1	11	TGCAGCTTCCGGAACCTAAATGGCTACACCTTC	CSFRNLNGYTF
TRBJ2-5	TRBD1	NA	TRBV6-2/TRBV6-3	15	TGTGCCAGCTGTGCCCCGACAGGGGTCCAAGAGACCCAGTACTTC	CASCAPTGVQETQYF
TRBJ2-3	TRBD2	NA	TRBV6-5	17	TGTGGCAGTAGTTCACTCCCCCTAAGCGGGGGGACAGATACGCAATATTTT	CGSSSLPLSGGTDTQYF
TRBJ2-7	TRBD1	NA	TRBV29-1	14	TGCATCGCCAGACAGGGGAGTCGTAGCTACGGGCAGTACTTC	CIARQGSRSYGQYF
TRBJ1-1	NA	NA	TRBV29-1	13	TGCAGCATTGGGAAGACCCGGAACACTGAAGCTTTCTTT	CSIGKTRNTEAFF
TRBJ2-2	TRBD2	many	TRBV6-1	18	TGTGCCAGCAGGGAGGGACTAGCGGGAGGGCTCGGCACCGGGGAGCTGTTTTTT	CASREGLAGGLGTGELFF
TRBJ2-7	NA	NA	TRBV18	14	TGTGCCAGCTCACCTTCTCATGGGCGGGACGAGCAGTACTTC	CASSPSHGRDEQYF
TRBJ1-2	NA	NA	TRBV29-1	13	TGCAGCGCCTCAGGGTTAGCTGACTATGGCTACACCTTC	CSASGLADYGYTF
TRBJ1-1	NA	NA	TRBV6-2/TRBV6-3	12	TGTGCCAGTGGGACACGTAGCACTGAAACTTTCTTT	CASGTRSTETFF
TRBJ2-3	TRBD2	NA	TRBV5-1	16	TGCGCCAGCGGCTCCATAGCGGGAGTATTGACAGATACGCCGTATTTT	CASGSIAGVLTDTPYF
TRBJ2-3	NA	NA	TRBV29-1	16	TGCAGCGTTGAGGGTGGGGAACACCCGTTCACAGTTACGCAGTATTTT	CSVEGGEHPFTVTQYF
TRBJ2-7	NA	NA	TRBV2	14	TGTACCAGCAGATCCTCGGGTACCTCCTACGAGCTGTACTTC	CTSRSSGTSYELYF
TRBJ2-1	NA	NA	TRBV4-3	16	TGCGCCAGCAGCCAAGATGTGACGGGCTCCTACAATGAGCGGTTCTTC	CASSQDVTGSYNERFF
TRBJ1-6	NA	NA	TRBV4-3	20	TGCACCATCAGCCAAGATCTGCAAGGGCAGGGGTCGTCCTATAATTCACCCCTCCACTTT	CTISQDLQGQGSSYNSPLHF
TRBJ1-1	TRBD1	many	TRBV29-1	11	TGCAGCGTTGGTGCTGGCAGGGGGGCTTTCTTT	CSVGAGRGAFF
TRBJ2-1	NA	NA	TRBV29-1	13	TGCAGCGACGCTGGTCTGAGGGACGATGAGCAGTTCTTC	CSDAGLRDDEQFF
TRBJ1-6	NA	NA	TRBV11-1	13	TGTGCCAGCAGCCGGACACTGCTTCCACCCTTCCACTTT	CASSRTLLPPFHF
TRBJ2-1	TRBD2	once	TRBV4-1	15	TGCGCTAGGAGCCAAGCACTAGCGGGCTTCAATGAGCAGTTCTTC	CARSQALAGFNEQFF
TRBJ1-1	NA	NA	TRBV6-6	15	TGTGCCGGCAGTATTACGTCGGCGCGGGACACTGAAGCTTTCTTT	CAGSITSARDTEAFF
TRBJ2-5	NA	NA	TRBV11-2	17	TGTGCCAGCAGCTTATACCCGGGGGTAGCGGCACACGTGACCCAATACTTC	CASSLYPGVAAHVTQYF
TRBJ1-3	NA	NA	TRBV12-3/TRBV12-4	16	TGTGCCAGCAGTTTAAGACAACTTTTCTCTGGAAACACCATATATTTT	CASSLRQLFSGNTIYF
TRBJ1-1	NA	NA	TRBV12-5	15	TGTGCTAGTGGTCGCGGCCCTTCAGGGAACACTGAGGCTTTCTTT	CASGRGPSGNTEAFF
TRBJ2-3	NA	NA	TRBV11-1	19	TGTCCCGACAGCTCTGGGGGAAGCTCTGTTGGAGCCCGCACAGATAGGCAGTATTTT	CPDSSGGSSVGARTDRQYF